This record concerns one T cell receptor beta chain sequence. The sample belongs to a study of blood T cell repertoires in COVID-19. As for the study in general: Sites across the United States, Italy and Spain contributed samples from acute and convalescent COVID-19. Sources were T cells, B-cell-depleted T cells, or PBMCs; the material itself was cDNA or gDNA.

This CDR3 has 17 amino acids. V lost 3 bases, J lost 4 bases, and 12 bases stayed unmatched. Germline assignment: CDR1 MDHEN and CDR2 SYDVKM. As processed by the authors: Estimated nucleated cell counts came from reference gene primer amplification. Sequencing used immunoSEQ multiplex PCR; TCRdb keeps in-frame clones, though not all of them. V, J and clone size are those of that table, while D and trimming were read from the DNA. The data hold some 280,000 clones, with over 75% observed a single time. V and J are TRBV28 and TRBJ1-5; 7 bases are shared with TRBD1. The source of this sequence is a woman aged 55-70 years with acute or convalescent COVID-19. The sample comprised peripheral blood. The CDR3 loop is CASSFGQGVVRNQPQHF. The CDR3 DNA reads as TGTGCCAGCAGTTTCGGGCAGGGGGTTGTGAGGAATCAGCCCCAGCATTTT. Full variable domain (rest looked up from reference TRBV28 and TRBJ1-5): DVKVTQSSRYLVKRTGEKVFLECVQDMDHENMFWYRQDPGLGLRLIYFSYDVKMKEKGDIPEGYSVSREKKERFSLILESASTNQTSMYLCASSFGQGVVRNQPQHFGDGTRLSIL.